Listed below are T cell receptor beta chains from one sample, sequenced in a study of T cell changes during pregnancy in multiple sclerosis. Profiling relied on immunoSEQ multiplex PCR, and the TCRdb table lists in-frame clones only, not all of them. The sample lists more than 20,000 clones; over 80% were seen once. Sequences were derived from CD8+ T cells from peripheral blood mononuclear cells, sampled in the first trimester of pregnancy. The receptor source for this set is a female donor in good health, enrolled as a control in a pregnancy study. The CDR3 runs from the conserved cysteine through the conserved F or W. A D gene is named only where the DNA matches it firmly. The size of a clone is reported for some rows only, either as once, few or many, or as a class for expanded clones.

clone_size,j_call,v_call,d_call,cdr3_nt,cdr3_aa
NA,TRBJ2-2,TRBV7-9,TRBD1,TGTGCCAGCAGCCTGGACAGGGGCCCCGGGGAGCTGTTTTTT,CASSLDRGPGELFF
NA,TRBJ1-4,TRBV15,TRBD1,TGTGCCACCAGCAGAGATTCCGGGACAGGGCCTGAAAAACTGTTTTTT,CATSRDSGTGPEKLFF
NA,TRBJ1-2,TRBV28,TRBD1,TGTGCCAGCATTCCAGGGGGCTGGAAGGGCTACACCTTC,CASIPGGWKGYTF
few,TRBJ1-4,TRBV9,NA,TGTGCCAGCAGCGTAGCCGGCAGGGTGAATGAAAAACTGTTTTTT,CASSVAGRVNEKLFF
few,TRBJ2-7,TRBV7-2,TRBD2,TGTGCCAGCAGGGACGATAGCGGGAGGGCCTTATTATCCTACGAGCAGTACTTC,CASRDDSGRALLSYEQYF
NA,TRBJ2-1,TRBV28,TRBD2,TGTGCCAGCAGCAAGGGACTAGCGGGAGCAAATGAGCAGTTCTTC,CASSKGLAGANEQFF
few,TRBJ1-1,TRBV9,TRBD1,TGTGCCAGCAGCGCTCGGACAGGGCTCGGTACTGAAGCTTTCTTT,CASSARTGLGTEAFF
NA,TRBJ2-2,TRBV6-1,NA,TGTGCCAGCACCCATCAAGTCGGAGGCGGGGAGCTGTTTTTT,CASTHQVGGGELFF
NA,TRBJ1-5,TRBV28,NA,TGTGCCAGCAGACCGGAGGGTCAGCCCCAGCATTTT,CASRPEGQPQHF
NA,TRBJ1-1,TRBV13,TRBD1,TGTGCCAGCAGCTTACGTCCAGGGGGAGGCACTGAAGCTTTCTTT,CASSLRPGGGTEAFF